The following is a TCR beta chain sequence with its context. Its specificity is unknown. Indicated time point: cycle 4 day 1 (C4D1), after less than 7 weeks of nivolumab. Each and every patient relapsed after autologous stem cell transplantation, and patients got differing brentuximab vedotin exposure. After thawing, PBMCs were subjected to magnetic negative selection to isolate CD8+ T cells. The data belong to a study of PD-1 blockade in classical Hodgkin lymphoma. Findings and limits, study-wide: Complete responders started with a diversity level that resembled newly diagnosed patients at baseline. Repertoire differences have undefined causes, possibly disease activity or prior therapy.

Profiling relied on immunoSEQ multiplex PCR, and the TCRdb table lists in-frame clones only, not all of them. The sample has 15,000 to 25,000 clones, 84% seen once; the top ten hold 7.3%. With 0 bases removed from V and 6 bases from J, the gap between germline ends came to 11 bases. The CDR3 has 15 residues. Per germline, CDR1 LGHNT and CDR2 FRNRAP. The chain recombines TRBV12-5 with TRBJ2-2, with D possibly called TRBD1 or TRBD2 (5 bases each). The TCR was taken from a human donor with classical Hodgkin lymphoma. The source was CD8+ T cells from blood, collected before the fourth cycle of nivolumab. CDR3 bases: TGTGCTAGTGGTTTGGTCCAGGGAGAGGCCGGGGAGCTGTTTTTT. The encoded protein is CASGLVQGEAGELFF.